A selection of T cell receptor beta chains follows, all from one sample in a study of T cell responses to AZD1222 COVID-19 vaccine. Clones were sequenced by immunoSEQ multiplex PCR, and TCRdb holds only the in-frame ones, with some missing. There are approximately 100,000 clones in the sample; approximately 87% occur only once, and 10% lies in the top ten. Here the sequenced sample was peripheral blood, taken 28 days after the second AZD1222 dose. These receptors all stem from an adult who received the AZD1222 COVID-19 vaccine. Each CDR3 is given without its conserved first and last residue. The D gene is left open where the match is weak.

d_gene	v_gene	len	j_gene	CDR3aa
TRBD2	TRBV7-9	10	TRBJ2-7	ASSWGEGEQY
TRBD2	TRBV6-2/TRBV6-3	15	TRBJ2-1	ASSYSGGRLFYNEQF
TRBD1	TRBV10-3	12	TRBJ2-7	AISWTGGSDEQY
TRBD1	TRBV28	15	TRBJ1-6	ASGTGGAVVYNSPLH
TRBD2	TRBV6-5	13	TRBJ2-5	ASREGLAGLETQY
.	TRBV11-1	10	TRBJ1-4	ASTTQGEKLF
.	TRBV19	12	TRBJ1-6	ATHAQAYNSPLH
.	TRBV6-5	11	TRBJ1-1	ASSYALRTEAF
.	TRBV3-1/TRBV3-2	11	TRBJ2-1	ASSQDLRNEQF
.	TRBV5-1	12	TRBJ1-1	ASSQGTPNTEAF
.	TRBV3-1/TRBV3-2	11	TRBJ1-5	ASSRAGRQPQH
.	TRBV6-6	12	TRBJ2-5	ASSYGAAQETQY
.	TRBV7-3	14	TRBJ2-2	ASSLKGPTNTGELF
TRBD1	TRBV11-2	16	TRBJ1-2	ASSSGTGMSSELYGYT
.	TRBV5-4	12	TRBJ2-1	ASSSQLGGNEQF
TRBD1	TRBV29-1	10	TRBJ2-5	SDEDRGETQY
TRBD2	TRBV10-3	13	TRBJ2-1	AISGEGGPDNEQF
.	TRBV7-2	12	TRBJ1-4	ASSPRQINEKLF
.	TRBV7-9	15	TRBJ2-1	ASSPPLGSSSYNEQF
.	TRBV9	12	TRBJ2-7	ASSVGGKAYEQY
.	TRBV11-2	11	TRBJ1-2	ASSLSPAEGYT
.	TRBV19	12	TRBJ1-1	ASSILQVNTEAF